This entry describes one TCR beta chain. Its specificity is not known. Germline V gene lookup returns CDR1 MGHRA and CDR2 YSYEKL. The CDR3 is made up of 16 amino acids. V dropped 4 bases and J dropped 0 bases, with 13 bases sitting between them. The method was immunoSEQ multiplex PCR; TCRdb's version includes in-frame clones alone and lacks a portion of them. The sample contains about 2 million clones, about 95% of which appear only once. This entry is derived from a study of shared clonotypes between healthy human individuals. General study points: All-four-donor shared clonotypes had higher generation probabilities than non-shared clonotypes did. Sampling covered nothing but blood. Tissue TCR repertoires likely differ from those found in blood.

In the naive CD8 group, cells lacked CD45RO and were positively selected for CCR7, so terminally differentiated effector memory CD45RA+ cells were left out. The clonotype originates from a man aged 18 to 35 in good health. The chain carries TRBV4-1 and TRBJ2-1, with TRBD1 as a possible D gene (6 bases). Input material: naive CD8+ T cells sorted from blood. CDR3 region: CASSPEGGSSYNEQFF. The CDR3 DNA sequence: TGCGCCAGCAGCCCCGAAGGGGGAAGCTCCTACAATGAGCAGTTCTTC.